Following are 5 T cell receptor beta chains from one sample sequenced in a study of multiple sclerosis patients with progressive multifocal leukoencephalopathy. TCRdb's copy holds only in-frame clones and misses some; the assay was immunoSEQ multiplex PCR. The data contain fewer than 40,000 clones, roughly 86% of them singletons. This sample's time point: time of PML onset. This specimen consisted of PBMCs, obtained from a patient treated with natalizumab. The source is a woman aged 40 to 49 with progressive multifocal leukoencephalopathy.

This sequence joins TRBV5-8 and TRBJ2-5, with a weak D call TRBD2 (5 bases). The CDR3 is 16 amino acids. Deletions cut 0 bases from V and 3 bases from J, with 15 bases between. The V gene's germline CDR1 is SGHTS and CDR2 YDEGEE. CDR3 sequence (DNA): TGTGCCAGCAGCTTGGGGGCCCACACGGGGAAAGAGACCCAGTACTTC. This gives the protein CASSLGAHTGKETQYF.

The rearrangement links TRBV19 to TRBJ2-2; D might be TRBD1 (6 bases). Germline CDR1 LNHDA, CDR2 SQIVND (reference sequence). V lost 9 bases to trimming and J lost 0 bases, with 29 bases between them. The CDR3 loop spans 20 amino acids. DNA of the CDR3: TGTGCCAGCCAAAGGGCCCTGGAAAGACTGGGACATCCGAACACCGGGGAGCTGTTTTTT. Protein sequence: CASQRALERLGHPNTGELFF.

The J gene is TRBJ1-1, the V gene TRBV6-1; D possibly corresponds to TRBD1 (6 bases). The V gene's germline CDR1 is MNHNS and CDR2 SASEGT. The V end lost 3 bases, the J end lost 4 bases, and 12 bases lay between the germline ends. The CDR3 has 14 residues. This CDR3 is CASSEHRVSTEAFF. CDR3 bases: TGTGCCAGCAGTGAGCACAGGGTGAGCACTGAAGCTTTCTTT.

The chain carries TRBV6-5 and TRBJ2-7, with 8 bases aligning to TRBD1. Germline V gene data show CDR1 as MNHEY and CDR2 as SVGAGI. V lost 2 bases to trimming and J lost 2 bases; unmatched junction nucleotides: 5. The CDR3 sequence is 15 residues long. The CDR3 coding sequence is TGTGCCAGCAGTTACGCACACAGGGGGGCCTACGAGCAGTACTTC. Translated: CASSYAHRGAYEQYF.

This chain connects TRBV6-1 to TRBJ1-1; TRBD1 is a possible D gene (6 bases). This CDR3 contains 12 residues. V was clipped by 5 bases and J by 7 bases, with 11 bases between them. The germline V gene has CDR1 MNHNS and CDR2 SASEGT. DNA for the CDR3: TGTGCCAGCAGTAGCGGGACACTTGAAGCTTTCTTT. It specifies CASSSGTLEAFF.